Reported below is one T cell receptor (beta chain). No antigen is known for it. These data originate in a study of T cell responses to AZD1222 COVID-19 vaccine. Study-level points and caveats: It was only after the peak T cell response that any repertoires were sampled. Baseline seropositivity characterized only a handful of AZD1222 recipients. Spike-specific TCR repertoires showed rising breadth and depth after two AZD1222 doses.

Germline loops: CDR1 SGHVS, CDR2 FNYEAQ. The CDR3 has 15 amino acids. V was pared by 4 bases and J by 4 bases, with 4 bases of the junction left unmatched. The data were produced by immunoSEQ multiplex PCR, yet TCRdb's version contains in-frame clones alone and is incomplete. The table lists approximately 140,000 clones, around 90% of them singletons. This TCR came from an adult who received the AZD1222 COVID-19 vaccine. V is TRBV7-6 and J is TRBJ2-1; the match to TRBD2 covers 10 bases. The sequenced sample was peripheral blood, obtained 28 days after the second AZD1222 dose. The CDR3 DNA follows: TGTGCCAGCAGCTCTAGCGGGGGACATTACAATGAGCAGTTCTTC. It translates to CASSSSGGHYNEQFF.